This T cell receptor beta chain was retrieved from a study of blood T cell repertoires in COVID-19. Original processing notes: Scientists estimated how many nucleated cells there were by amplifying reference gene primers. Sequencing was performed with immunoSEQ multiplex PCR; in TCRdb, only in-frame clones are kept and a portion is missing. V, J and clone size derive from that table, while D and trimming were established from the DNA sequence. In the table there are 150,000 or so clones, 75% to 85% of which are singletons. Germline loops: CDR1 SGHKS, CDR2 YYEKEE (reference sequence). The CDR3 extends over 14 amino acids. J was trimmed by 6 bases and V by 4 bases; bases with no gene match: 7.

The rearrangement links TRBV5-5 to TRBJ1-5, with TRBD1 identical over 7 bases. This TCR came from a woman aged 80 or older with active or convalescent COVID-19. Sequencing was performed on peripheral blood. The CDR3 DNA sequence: TGTGCCAGCAGCGGCACAGGGGAGCGTCAGCCCCAGCATTTT. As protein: CASSGTGERQPQHF.